The 15 T cell receptor beta chains reported below all come from one sample, sequenced in a study of OX40 agonist ivuxolimab in advanced cancers. Repertoires were generated with immunoSEQ multiplex PCR, while TCRdb's copy carries only in-frame clones and drops some. The data contain tens of thousands of clones, over 75% of them singletons. This sample comprised CD4+ or CD8+ T cells sorted from blood, obtained in a trial of the OX40 agonist ivuxolimab. Receptors originate from an adult with an advanced solid tumor such as melanoma, head and neck, liver or kidney cancer.

The CDR3 DNA reads as TGCGCCAGCAGCACCTCCGGGACAGCCTACGAGCAGTACTTC. As protein: CASSTSGTAYEQYF. J is TRBJ2-7 and V is TRBV5-1; 7 bases match TRBD1. CDR3 length: 14 residues. Germline loops: CDR1 SGHRS, CDR2 YFSETQ. The V gene end was trimmed by 4 bases and the J gene end by 2 bases; junction bases not matched to a gene: 6.

This clone was observed once. The gene calls are TRBV27 and TRBJ2-7; D gene ambiguous. This CDR3 comprises 13 residues. Trimming shortened V by 8 bases and J by 4 bases, and 15 bases separated the two germline ends. Per the germline V gene, CDR1 is MNHEY and CDR2 is SMNVEV (reference sequence). CDR3: CASSPVGLYEQYF. DNA of the CDR3: TGTGCCAGCTCCCCCGTCGGGTTATACGAGCAGTACTTC.

This clone was seen only a few times. CDR3 DNA sequence: TGTGCCAGCAGCCCCCGACAGTTCATGAACACTGAAGCTTTCTTT. It encodes CASSPRQFMNTEAFF. The chain employs TRBV7-9 and TRBJ1-1; possibly TRBD1 for D (5 bases). The germline V gene has CDR1 SEHNR and CDR2 FQNEAQ (reference sequence). Trimming removed 5 bases from V and 0 bases from J, with 13 bases in between. CDR3 length: 15 amino acids.

In DNA form, the CDR3 reads TGCGCCAGCCGATGGGAGCACGAGCAGTACTTC. It yields the protein CASRWEHEQYF. The chain joins TRBV5-1 to TRBJ2-7; D is perhaps TRBD2 (5 bases). Germline CDR1 SGHRS, CDR2 YFSETQ. This CDR3 is built from 11 residues. V shed 7 bases and J shed 5 bases, with 10 bases lying between them.

The gene calls are TRBV27 and TRBJ1-5; D ambiguous. The CDR3 is 16 amino acids. Germline lookup yields CDR1 MNHEY and CDR2 SMNVEV (reference sequence). Trimming shortened V by 2 bases and J by 2 bases, and 13 bases separated the two germline ends. In DNA form, the CDR3 reads TGTGCCAGCAGTTTACCGGCACACCCTGGCAATCAGCCCCAGCATTTT. This sequence encodes CASSLPAHPGNQPQHF.

This chain joins TRBV7-9 and TRBJ2-3; the D gene is possibly TRBD2 (6 bases). From germline, CDR1 is SEHNR and CDR2 FQNEAQ (reference sequence). There are 15 residues in the CDR3. V gave up 1 base and J gave up 0 bases, with 8 bases separating them. In nucleotides, the CDR3 is TGTGCCAGCAGCTTAGGGGGACTCAGCACAGATACGCAGTATTTT. Its translation is CASSLGGLSTDTQYF.

Here the CDR3 DNA reads TGCGCCAGCAGCCGCGAGCGGGGGGCCGGTGGGAATGAGCAGTTCTTC. Amino acid sequence: CASSRERGAGGNEQFF. The rearrangement joins TRBV4-1 to TRBJ2-1; 9 bases agree with TRBD2. CDR3 length: 16 amino acids. Germline loops: CDR1 MGHRA, CDR2 YSYEKL. The trim removed 4 bases at V and 7 bases at J, leaving 11 bases unmatched.

As to this clone: Sequence at one end of the junction differs from germline and may be a read error. The V gene is TRBV11-3, the J gene TRBJ2-5; weak D call: TRBD2 (6 bases). CDR1 SGHNT and CDR2 YENEEA come from the germline V gene. The CDR3 consists of 15 residues. CDR3 bases: TGTGCCAGCACCTTAAGACAGCGGGCGGGAGAGACCCAGTACTTC. Protein sequence: CASTLRQRAGETQYF.

The rearrangement joins TRBV5-1 to TRBJ1-2, with 7 bases aligning to TRBD1. Germline CDR1 SGHRS, CDR2 YFSETQ. The CDR3 contains 14 residues. Trimming removed 3 bases from V and 0 bases from J; junction bases left unmatched: 2. The CDR3 DNA reads TGCGCCAGCAGCTGGGACAGCGCTAACTATGGCTACACCTTC. Its translation is CASSWDSANYGYTF. The variable domain in full, with the rest retrieved from reference TRBV5-1 and TRBJ1-2, is KAGVTQTPRYLIKTRGQQVTLSCSPISGHRSVSWYQQTPGQGLQFLFEYFSETQRNKGNFPGRFSGRQFSNSRSEMNVSTLELGDSALYLCASSWDSANYGYTFGSGTRLTVV.

This chain connects TRBV7-9 to TRBJ2-4, with 10 positions matching TRBD2. This CDR3 has 15 amino acids. V dropped 5 bases and J dropped 2; count of bases not matched to a gene: 3. From germline, CDR1 is SEHNR and CDR2 FQNEAQ (reference sequence). This CDR3 is CASSNSGGPKNIQYF. Written as DNA, the CDR3 is TGTGCCAGCAGCAATAGCGGGGGGCCCAAAAACATTCAGTACTTC.

The chain is built from TRBV6-6 and TRBJ1-1; TRBD1 agrees at 9 bases. V dropped 6 bases and J dropped 5; count of bases not matched to a gene: 4. The CDR3 extends over 13 amino acids. CDR1 and CDR2 from the germline V gene are MNHNY and SVGAGI (reference sequence). CDR3 DNA sequence: TGTGCCAGCAGGACAGGGGGGGTAACTGAAGCTTTCTTT. Residues: CASRTGGVTEAFF.

Here the CDR3 DNA reads TGTGCCAGCAGCCCGGGACCGAACTCCTACAATGAGCAGTTCTTC. Protein sequence: CASSPGPNSYNEQFF. The genes are TRBV5-6 and TRBJ2-1; either TRBD1 or TRBD2 may supply D (5 bases each). The germline gives CDR1 SGHDT, CDR2 YYEEEE. This CDR3 is 15 amino acids long. V was trimmed by 4 bases and J by 0 bases, leaving 11 bases between them.

The rearrangement links TRBV6-4 to TRBJ2-1; 11 bases map to TRBD1. Germline lookup yields CDR1 MRHNA and CDR2 SNTAGT. After removal of 3 bases from V and 4 bases from J, the junction contained 2 bases not matched to a gene. The CDR3 runs to 15 residues. The CDR3 reads CASSEGQGAYNEQFF. The CDR3 region has the DNA TGTGCCAGCAGTGAAGGACAGGGGGCGTACAATGAGCAGTTCTTC.

The chain couples TRBV7-2 to TRBJ2-2; tentative D call: TRBD1 (6 bases). The CDR3 totals 14 residues. CDR1 and CDR2 from the germline V gene are SGHTA and FQGNSA. Trimming pared 1 base from V and 5 bases from J, leaving 8 bases between. The DNA of the CDR3 is TGTGCCAGCAGCTTAGTTGGACAGACCGGGGAGCTGTTTTTT. Its protein product is CASSLVGQTGELFF.

The V gene is TRBV20-1, the J gene TRBJ2-1; TRBD1 aligns across 7 bases. Losses at the gene ends were 6 bases for V and 9 bases for J; bases not matched to a gene: 5. The CDR3 is made up of 11 amino acids. CDR1 is DFQATT and CDR2 is SNEGSKA in the germline V gene (reference sequence). The CDR3 sequence: CSAEGAGEQFF. The DNA for the CDR3 is TGCAGTGCAGAGGGGGCGGGTGAGCAGTTCTTC.